The sample holds a few counts of the clone carrying this TCR beta chain. The authors' processing: Amplification from reference gene primers served as the basis for estimated nucleated cell counts. The assay was immunoSEQ multiplex PCR, and TCRdb's table has in-frame clones only and misses some. The V and J calls and clone size are taken from that table; D and trimming were inferred from the DNA. The sample carries roughly 240,000 clones, roughly nine tenths recorded once. CDR1 and CDR2 from the germline V gene are SGHRS and YFSETQ. The V end lost 2 bases, the J end lost 3 bases, and 7 bases lay between the germline ends. CDR3 length equals 13 residues. This entry comes from a study of blood T cell repertoires in COVID-19. As for the study in general: Sites in the United States, Italy and Spain provided acute and convalescent COVID-19 samples. PBMCs, B-cell-depleted T cells, or T cells were the source of the cDNA or gDNA that made up the material.

The chain couples TRBV5-1 to TRBJ2-3; D remains unclear. This TCR came from a man aged 18 to 30 with active or convalescent COVID-19. The source material was peripheral blood. The CDR3 coding sequence is TGCGCCAGCAGCTTAAGAACTACAGATACGCAGTATTTT. Translating it yields CASSLRTTDTQYF. Based on the CDR3 plus reference TRBV5-1 and TRBJ2-3, the full variable domain is KAGVTQTPRYLIKTRGQQVTLSCSPISGHRSVSWYQQTPGQGLQFLFEYFSETQRNKGNFPGRFSGRQFSNSRSEMNVSTLELGDSALYLCASSLRTTDTQYFGPGTRLTVL.